These 22 T cell receptor beta chains were sequenced from one sample in a study of blood T cell repertoires in COVID-19. Only in-frame clones appear in the TCRdb table, and some are missing; sequencing was by immunoSEQ multiplex PCR. The repertoire includes 150,000 or so clones, 81% of them detected once, and roughly 11% sits in the top ten. The sample was peripheral blood. The source of these receptors is a man aged 60 to 75 with active or convalescent COVID-19.

The gene calls are TRBV24-1 and TRBJ2-1, with a tentative D call TRBD2 (6 bases). The CDR3 is made up of 16 amino acids. The ends were cut back, 1 base at V and 0 bases at J, with 9 bases in the middle. Germline-derived CDR1 and CDR2 are KGHDR and SFDVKD. CDR3 protein: CATSDFRGNSYNEQFF. For the CDR3, the DNA is TGTGCCACCAGTGATTTCCGGGGGAACTCCTACAATGAGCAGTTCTTC.

This clone was detected only once. J is TRBJ1-2 and V is TRBV5-1; 8 bases line up with TRBD1. After removal of 2 bases from V and 8 bases from J, the junction contained 5 bases not matched to a gene. Germline V CDR1 and CDR2: SGHRS, YFSETQ. The length of the CDR3 is 13 residues. CDR3 in DNA: TGCGCCAGCAGCTTAGGGACAGGAGGGGGCTACACCTTC. This sequence encodes CASSLGTGGGYTF.

This clone was seen a single time. The chain is built from TRBV18 and TRBJ2-1, with TRBD2 identical over 15 bases. Germline V gives CDR1 KGHSH, CDR2 LQKENI. The CDR3 runs to 15 residues. The junction had 1 base not matched to a gene; V was cut back by 3 bases and J by 7 bases. CDR3 residues: CASSPGLAGGNEQFF. DNA for the CDR3: TGTGCCAGCTCACCGGGACTAGCGGGGGGAAATGAGCAGTTCTTC.

The sample holds a few counts of this clone. The gene calls are TRBV19 and TRBJ2-5; 7 positions agree with TRBD1. The V gene end was trimmed by 6 bases and the J gene end by 5 bases; junction bases not matched to a gene: 6. This CDR3 has 13 amino acids. CDR1 is LNHDA and CDR2 is SQIVND in the germline V gene (reference sequence). The CDR3 sequence is CASSQGVGETQYF. For the CDR3, the DNA is TGTGCCAGTAGCCAGGGGGTAGGGGAGACCCAGTACTTC.

The rearrangement joins TRBV6-2 or TRBV6-3 to TRBJ1-2; no definite D call. V dropped 4 bases and J dropped 7 bases, with 4 bases sitting between them. Germline lookup yields CDR1 MNHEY and CDR2 SVGEGT. The CDR3 has 10 residues. In nucleotides, the CDR3 is TGTGCCAGCAGTTCCGGTGGCTACACCTTC. Translation: CASSSGGYTF.

The CDR3 reads CASSPILGGSGANVLTF. The CDR3 DNA reads TGTGCCAGCAGCCCGATACTAGGGGGCTCTGGGGCCAACGTCCTGACTTTC. V and J are TRBV7-2 and TRBJ2-6, with D possibly TRBD1 on 6 matching bases. This CDR3 has 17 residues. Trimming cost V 5 bases and J 0 bases, with 14 bases left between them. Germline assignment: CDR1 SGHTA and CDR2 FQGNSA. The full variable domain, its missing parts supplied by reference TRBV7-2 and TRBJ2-6, is GAGVSQSPSNKVTEKGKDVELRCDPISGHTALYWYRQSLGQGLEFLIYFQGNSAPDKSGLPSDRFSAERTGGSVSTLTIQRTQQEDSAVYLCASSPILGGSGANVLTFGAGSRLTVL.

The chain combines TRBV6-5 with TRBJ2-7, with no clear D. The CDR3 has 13 residues. Trimming pared 5 bases from V and 3 bases from J, leaving 11 bases between. Germline V gene sequence: CDR1 MNHEY, CDR2 SVGAGI. CDR3: CASSRGGDYEQYF. CDR3 nucleotide sequence: TGTGCCAGCAGTCGCGGTGGAGACTACGAGCAGTACTTC.

V gene TRBV28 combines with J gene TRBJ1-2, with TRBD1 matching 7 bases. Germline trimming cut 6 bases from V and 5 bases from J; bases unmatched to any gene: 9. This CDR3 region has 14 residues. Looked up from germline, CDR1 is MDHEN and CDR2 is SYDVKM. CDR3 loop: CASRPTGLSYGYTF. Here the CDR3 DNA reads TGTGCCAGCAGGCCGACAGGGTTGAGTTATGGCTACACCTTC.

The chain recombines TRBV16 with TRBJ1-1; D is perhaps TRBD1 (5 bases). The CDR3 is 17 amino acids. V was shortened by 4 bases and J by 0 bases, with 18 bases between the two germline ends. Germline lookup yields CDR1 KGHSY and CDR2 FQNENV. CDR3 sequence reads: CASSRYPPGGMNTEAFF. For the CDR3, the DNA is TGTGCCAGCAGCCGATACCCCCCTGGGGGGATGAACACTGAAGCTTTCTTT.

This chain joins TRBV27 and TRBJ2-7, with 10 bases that match TRBD2. Per the germline V gene, CDR1 is MNHEY and CDR2 is SMNVEV (reference sequence). Unmatched junction bases numbered 6, after V lost 4 bases and J lost 3 bases. The length of the CDR3 is 15 residues. CDR3 sequence: CASSSWLAGVYEQYF. CDR3 DNA: TGTGCCAGCAGTTCGTGGCTAGCGGGAGTCTACGAGCAGTACTTC.

This clone showed up just once. CDR3 bases: TGCGCCAGCAGCCAAGATGAGCAGGGGGGAAACACCATATATTTT. Amino acids: CASSQDEQGGNTIYF. The chain has TRBV4-1 and TRBJ1-3, with a possible D match to TRBD1 (6 bases). Germline V gene lookup returns CDR1 MGHRA and CDR2 YSYEKL. Trimming pared 0 bases from V and 4 bases from J, leaving 10 bases between. This CDR3 contains 15 residues.

V and J are TRBV28 and TRBJ2-7, with TRBD2 as a possible D gene (6 bases). V was clipped by 7 bases and J by 4 bases, with 17 bases between them. Germline CDR1 is MDHEN and CDR2 is SYDVKM. CDR3 length: 14 residues. The CDR3 spells CASNPAGTDYEQYF. The CDR3 nucleotides read TGTGCCAGCAACCCAGCGGGTACAGATTACGAGCAGTACTTC.

The chain recombines TRBV6-6 with TRBJ1-2, with 9 bases identical to TRBD1. The germline CDR1 and CDR2 sequences are MNHNY and SVGAGI (reference sequence). This CDR3 is built from 15 residues. The V gene end was trimmed by 7 bases and the J gene end by 2 bases; junction bases not matched to a gene: 8. CDR3 bases: TGTGCCAGCATGCCAGTGGGACAGGGAAACTATGGCTACACCTTC. This translates into CASMPVGQGNYGYTF.

This chain joins TRBV6-5 and TRBJ1-1; 8 bases fit TRBD1. The V segment lost 5 bases and the J segment 13 bases; nucleotides outside the gene matches: 12. The CDR3 extends over 13 amino acids. Germline CDR1 and CDR2: MNHEY and SVGAGI. In DNA form, the CDR3 reads TGTGCCAGCAGTACCACCAGGGGGCTCGGCGGTTTCTTT. It specifies CASSTTRGLGGFF.

V and J are TRBV6-2 or TRBV6-3 and TRBJ2-2; 9 nucleotides align to TRBD2. Germline CDR1 and CDR2: MNHEY and SVGEGT. CDR3 length: 17 residues. V lost 4 bases and J lost 1; bases outside the gene matches: 7. CDR3 DNA: TGTGCCAGCAGTTCCTTCTCGACTAGCGGGAACACCGGGGAGCTGTTTTTT. Its protein is CASSSFSTSGNTGELFF.

The chain is built from TRBV5-6 and TRBJ1-2; 7 nucleotides agree with TRBD1. V lost 2 bases and J lost 4; bases outside the gene matches: 5. CDR1 SGHDT and CDR2 YYEEEE come from the germline V gene. CDR3 length equals 14 residues. CDR3 in amino acids: CASSFRDSFYGYTF. CDR3 in DNA: TGTGCCAGCAGCTTCCGGGACAGCTTCTATGGCTACACCTTC.

The chain combines TRBV19 with TRBJ1-5; 11 bases are shared with TRBD1. V gave up 6 bases and J gave up 8 bases; unmatched junction bases: 3. Per the germline V gene, CDR1 is LNHDA and CDR2 is SQIVND (reference sequence). This CDR3 is 13 amino acids long. CDR3 amino acids: CASRDRGHKPQHF. The CDR3 coding sequence is TGTGCCAGTAGGGACAGGGGGCATAAGCCCCAGCATTTT.

V is TRBV7-8 and J is TRBJ1-2, with a weak D call TRBD1 (5 bases). Deletions cut 1 base from V and 5 bases from J, with 14 bases between. Germline V CDR1 and CDR2: SGHVS, FQNEAQ. The length of the CDR3 is 15 residues. CDR3 DNA: TGTGCCAGCAGCTTAGTAGCCAGGGCTGGTTATGGCTACACCTTC. Translating it yields CASSLVARAGYGYTF.

This clone was picked up a small number of times. The rearrangement links TRBV2 to TRBJ2-1, with 7 bases matching TRBD1. This CDR3 region has 14 residues. Germline CDR1 and CDR2: SNHLY and FYNNEI. The V segment lost 10 bases and the J segment 6 bases; nucleotides outside the gene matches: 12. In DNA form, the CDR3 reads TGTGCCAACCGCCGGGACAGATTTGCCAATGAGCAGTTCTTC. Amino acid sequence: CANRRDRFANEQFF.

J is TRBJ2-1 and V is TRBV3-1 (or the pseudogene TRBV3-2); TRBD1 matches 7 bases. The V gene's germline CDR1 is LGHDT and CDR2 YNNKEL (reference sequence). V dropped 1 base and J dropped 4; count of bases not matched to a gene: 10. This CDR3 is built from 17 residues. The CDR3 region has the DNA TGTGCCAGCAGCCAAGGAGCCAGGGGGTTCCCATACAATGAGCAGTTCTTC. It yields the protein CASSQGARGFPYNEQFF.

This chain connects TRBV11-2 to TRBJ2-7, with unresolved D. Per germline, CDR1 SGHAT and CDR2 FQNNGV. V was clipped by 4 bases and J by 0 bases, with 4 bases between them. CDR3 length: 12 amino acids. The CDR3 DNA reads TGTGCCAGCAGCTCCTTCTCCTACGAGCAGTACTTC. It translates to CASSSFSYEQYF.

The genes are TRBV10-3 and TRBJ1-2; D uncertain. The CDR3 length is 13 residues. Germline CDR1 is ENHRY and CDR2 is SYGVKD. Trimming removed 0 bases from V and 2 bases from J, with 4 bases in between. In nucleotides, the CDR3 is TGTGCCATCAGTGAGTCGGCCAACTATGGCTACACCTTC. Translated, it gives CAISESANYGYTF.